This T cell receptor (beta chain) was obtained from a study of immune evolution from preneoplasia to lung adenocarcinoma. Sequencing was performed with immunoSEQ multiplex PCR; in TCRdb, only in-frame clones are kept and a portion is missing. The table shows some 16,000 clones, with 65% to 90% occurring only once. Premalignant or tumor cells were enriched by macro-dissection after pathologic assessment. There are 14 residues in the CDR3. Trimming took off 8 bases at V and 0 bases at J, with 14 bases between the two ends. CDR1 and CDR2 (germline): SNHLY, FYNNEI. This TCR was recovered from a person between 65 and 80 years old with invasive lung adenocarcinoma. The chain uses TRBV2 and TRBJ2-7, with D uncertain. The sequenced sample consisted of FFPE invasive lung adenocarcinoma tissue. Here the CDR3 DNA reads TGTGCCAGCGGAAGGGAAGGGAACTCCTACGAGCAGTACTTC. It specifies CASGREGNSYEQYF.